The clone carrying this T cell receptor beta chain was picked up many times. Antigen: not known. These data originate in a study of T cells in Graves' hyperthyroidism and ophthalmopathy. Overall study results and limits: Most thyroid clonotypes expanded above 0.001 appeared in blood too. Ophthalmopathy and stable hyperthyroidism were separated by a 13 V-J model.

The V gene's germline CDR1 is KGHSH and CDR2 LQKENI. V lost 3 bases to trimming and J lost 2 bases, with 10 bases between them. This CDR3 has 14 amino acids. Patients aged 18 to 65 had newly diagnosed hyperthyroidism lasting under 2 months. Template material for amplifying TCR beta CDR3 regions consisted of RNA transcripts. Initially, a first-round RT-PCR of the TCR CDR3 employed the HTBI primer set. MiXCR was run by TCRdb on the multiplex PCR reads, yielding one entry per CDR3 protein. The sample carries approximately 300,000 distinct CDR3 sequences, approximately 16% recorded once. Sequencing used blood. The clonotype was recovered from a young man with Graves' hyperthyroidism. This sequence joins TRBV18 and TRBJ1-2; D not resolved. The CDR3 coding sequence is TGTGCCAGCTCACCTGGGTTAGGGAACTATGGCTACACCTTC. Residues: CASSPGLGNYGYTF.